Below, 11 T cell receptor beta chains from the same sample are listed, as sequenced in a study of OX40 agonist ivuxolimab in advanced cancers. Clones were sequenced by immunoSEQ multiplex PCR, and TCRdb holds only the in-frame ones, with some missing. The table shows approximately 74,000 clones, with around nine tenths occurring only once. Sequences were derived from CD4+ or CD8+ T cells sorted from blood, sampled in a trial of the OX40 agonist ivuxolimab. Receptors were obtained from an adult with an advanced solid tumor such as melanoma, head and neck, liver or kidney cancer.

The V call is TRBV19, the J call TRBJ2-7, with 11 bases matching TRBD2. This CDR3 region has 16 residues. Losses at the gene ends were 6 bases for V and 3 bases for J; bases not matched to a gene: 10. Germline V gene lookup returns CDR1 LNHDA and CDR2 SQIVND (reference sequence). CDR3 coding DNA: TGTGCCAGTAGCCCACGGTCTACTAGCGGGAGCTACGAGCAGTACTTC. This sequence encodes CASSPRSTSGSYEQYF.

The chain uses TRBV4-2 and TRBJ2-7; the D gene could be TRBD1 or TRBD2 (5 bases each). Deletions cut 6 bases from V and 1 base from J, with 7 bases between. This CDR3 is built from 12 residues. From germline, CDR1 is LGHNA and CDR2 YNFKEQ. CDR3 sequence reads: CASSGGSYEQYF. The CDR3 region has the DNA TGTGCCAGCAGTGGGGGTTCCTACGAGCAGTACTTC.

The chain recombines TRBV6-5 with TRBJ1-5; 8 positions agree with TRBD1. This CDR3 is built from 14 residues. The V segment lost 4 bases and the J segment 4 bases; nucleotides outside the gene matches: 3. CDR1 and CDR2 (germline): MNHEY, SVGAGI. This CDR3 is CASSSGGRNQPQHF. The DNA for the CDR3 is TGTGCCAGCAGTTCAGGGGGCAGGAATCAGCCCCAGCATTTT.

V usage is TRBV9 and J usage is TRBJ2-1; D may correspond to TRBD1 or TRBD2 (5 bases each). CDR1 SGDLS and CDR2 YYNGEE come from the germline V gene. This CDR3 spans 12 amino acids. V dropped 3 bases and J dropped 7 bases, with 8 bases sitting between them. The CDR3 is CASSGGRNEQFF. For the CDR3, the DNA is TGTGCCAGCAGCGGGGGGAGAAATGAGCAGTTCTTC.

The chain links TRBV7-9 to TRBJ2-7; D not resolved. The V and J ends lost 4 bases and 2 bases respectively, with 3 bases between them. Germline loops: CDR1 SEHNR, CDR2 FQNEAQ (reference sequence). This CDR3 has 11 amino acids. CDR3 sequence reads: CASSSAYEQYF. The CDR3 DNA follows: TGTGCCAGCAGCTCTGCCTACGAGCAGTACTTC.

J is TRBJ1-2 and V is TRBV9; 10 bases fit TRBD1. The CDR3 covers 14 residues. The V gene's germline CDR1 is SGDLS and CDR2 YYNGEE. The V segment lost 3 bases and the J segment 7 bases; nucleotides outside the gene matches: 6. The CDR3 coding sequence is TGTGCCAGCAGCGCGAGACAGGGGGCAGTTGGCTACACCTTC. Translation gives CASSARQGAVGYTF.

The table lists this clone with a count of one. The chain joins TRBV4-1 to TRBJ2-7; D might be TRBD1 (5 bases). CDR3 size: 14 residues. Germline values: CDR1 MGHRA, CDR2 YSYEKL. V was cut by 1 base and J by 7 bases, with 14 bases left in between. DNA of the CDR3: TGCGCCAGCAGCCAAGTTCTCCCAGGGCGGGAGCAGTACTTC. Its protein product is CASSQVLPGREQYF.

V gene TRBV28 combines with J gene TRBJ2-5, with D tentatively TRBD1 or TRBD2 (6 bases each). Germline V CDR1 and CDR2: MDHEN, SYDVKM. V lost 6 bases and J lost 3, with 14 bases in between. This CDR3 is 14 amino acids long. The CDR3 loop is CASSGGGPEETQYF. The CDR3 DNA sequence: TGTGCCAGCAGCGGAGGGGGGCCCGAAGAGACCCAGTACTTC. The whole variable domain, remainder taken from reference TRBV28 and TRBJ2-5, is DVKVTQSSRYLVKRTGEKVFLECVQDMDHENMFWYRQDPGLGLRLIYFSYDVKMKEKGDIPEGYSVSREKKERFSLILESASTNQTSMYLCASSGGGPEETQYFGPGTRLLVL.

In DNA form, the CDR3 reads TGTGCCAGCAGCCAGAACTCCTACGAGCAGTACTTC. It translates to CASSQNSYEQYF. The V call is TRBV5-4, the J call TRBJ2-7; no clear D gene. CDR3 length equals 12 residues. V was cut by 4 bases and J by 0 bases, with 5 bases left in between. The germline gives CDR1 SGHNT, CDR2 YYREEE (reference sequence).

This chain uses TRBV7-9 with TRBJ2-7; 9 bases line up with TRBD2. The CDR3 consists of 16 residues. The germline V gene has CDR1 SEHNR and CDR2 FQNEAQ (reference sequence). V was clipped by 4 bases and J by 2 bases; unmatched bases: 9. CDR3 in amino acids: CASSSLAAGGPYEQYF. The CDR3 nucleotides read TGTGCCAGCAGCTCCCTCGCGGCGGGAGGGCCCTACGAGCAGTACTTC. Variable domain in full (rest from reference TRBV7-9 and TRBJ2-7): DTGVSQNPRHKITKRGQNVTFRCDPISEHNRLYWYRQTLGQGPEFLTYFQNEAQLEKSRLLSDRFSAERPKGSFSTLEIQRTEQGDSAMYLCASSSLAAGGPYEQYFGPGTRLTVT.

In DNA, the CDR3 is TGTGCCAGCAGCTTGCCTTGGGACAGAAGCCAAGAGACCCAGTACTTC. Protein: CASSLPWDRSQETQYF. This rearrangement joins TRBV7-2 to TRBJ2-5; the match to TRBD1 covers 7 bases. V gave up 3 bases and J gave up 1 base; unmatched junction bases: 8. Germline V lookup: CDR1 SGHTA, CDR2 FQGNSA. The CDR3 has 16 amino acids.